Listed below are T cell receptor beta chains from one sample, sequenced in a study of follicular helper T cells after annual influenza vaccination. Clones were read by immunoSEQ multiplex PCR, and TCRdb kept only the in-frame ones, dropping some. The data hold some 14,000 clones, with about four fifths observed a single time. This sample comprised CXCR5- memory CD4+ T cells sorted from blood, obtained on the day of influenza vaccination. The origin of the receptors is an adult who received the influenza vaccine. Each CDR3 is given without its conserved first and last residue.

TRBV5-1	TRBJ1-1	12	ASNSGLPHTEAF
TRBV6-6	TRBJ1-6	12	ASKLGGRNSPLH
TRBV5-4	TRBJ2-3	11	ASSPGGTDTQY
TRBV11-2	TRBJ1-2	14	ASSSVRTGGTYGYT
TRBV15	TRBJ2-1	12	ATSREGYNNEQF
TRBV19	TRBJ1-1	13	ASSIQIRGDGEAF
TRBV21-1	TRBJ2-6	14	ASAGTGPPGANVLT
TRBV21-1	TRBJ2-6	15	ASSNPGATSGANVLT
TRBV5-1	TRBJ2-5	11	ASSQLGGETQY
TRBV5-1	TRBJ2-3	13	ASSLAGGHADTQY
TRBV14	TRBJ2-5	12	ASSQTLGLETQY
TRBV6-1	TRBJ2-2	13	ASRDLGPGAGELF
TRBV6-6	TRBJ1-4	14	ASKSQGGTTNEKLF
TRBV4-2	TRBJ2-7	13	ASRPGTGPGYEQY
TRBV5-1	TRBJ2-6	15	ASSLEVRSSGANVLT
TRBV2	TRBJ1-4	11	ASSEAGAGKLF
TRBV6-1	TRBJ2-3	8	ASSDDTQY
TRBV28	TRBJ1-1	11	ASREHENTEAF
TRBV5-1	TRBJ2-7	13	ASSPPGHHSYEQY
TRBV5-1	TRBJ2-7	14	ASSLEHGLRTYEQY
TRBV5-1	TRBJ2-3	10	ASSSPTDTQY
TRBV7-2	TRBJ2-5	15	ASSPGRTSGGMETQY
TRBV14	TRBJ1-5	15	ASSQPTGAGSNQPQH
TRBV4-1	TRBJ2-1	11	ASSLMTAEKQF
TRBV20-1	TRBJ2-5	9	SARHPQTQY
TRBV7-2	TRBJ2-3	13	ASSLAGQSTDTQY
TRBV9	TRBJ2-5	15	ASSLSGLAGVGETQY
TRBV11-3	TRBJ2-7	14	ASSLEKGGGSYEQY
TRBV7-8	TRBJ2-1	12	ASSRRDRDNEQF
TRBV5-4	TRBJ1-2	14	ASSARTGNVNYGYT
TRBV7-6	TRBJ2-1	12	ASSAGGPYNEQF
TRBV30	TRBJ2-7	11	AWSRQDSYEQY